A single sample gave rise to the 32 T cell receptor beta chains below, sequenced in a study of T cell clones after liver transplantation. Sequenced by immunoSEQ multiplex PCR; TCRdb stores in-frame clones only, minus some. The table records roughly 60,000 clones, approximately 70% of them present only once. Specimen: CD4+ T cells from blood, collected at the approximately 16-month timepoint. The receptors shown here come from a human patient who received a liver transplant. Some of the T cells might come from the graft donor.

V usage is TRBV28 and J usage is TRBJ1-2; D may be TRBD1 (5 bases). This CDR3 is built from 13 residues. V lost 4 bases to trimming and J lost 4 bases, with 10 bases between them. From germline, CDR1 is MDHEN and CDR2 SYDVKM. This CDR3 reads CASSSPGIYGYTF. DNA for the CDR3: TGTGCCAGCAGTTCACCAGGGATCTATGGCTACACCTTC.

This sequence joins TRBV6-1 and TRBJ2-1; 7 bases fit TRBD2. This CDR3 spans 14 amino acids. The ends lost 5 bases at V and 8 bases at J; junction bases unmatched: 9. CDR1 and CDR2 (germline): MNHNS, SASEGT. In DNA form, the CDR3 reads TGTGCCAGCAGTCCAGCTAGGACTAGTGATGAGCAGTTCTTC. It is translated as CASSPARTSDEQFF.

Note on this clone: This CDR3 is also generated by other DNA sequences in the sample. V gene TRBV7-8 combines with J gene TRBJ2-5; D gene unclear. V lost 1 base to trimming and J lost 0 bases, with 6 bases between them. The germline V gene has CDR1 SGHVS and CDR2 FQNEAQ. The CDR3 sequence is 14 residues long. The CDR3 spells CASSLDRNQETQYF. The CDR3 DNA is TGTGCCAGCAGCTTAGACAGAAACCAAGAGACCCAGTACTTC.

As DNA, the CDR3 is TGTGCCAGCACAGGGAATACGGGGACCAAAAACATTCAGTACTTC. Its protein product is CASTGNTGTKNIQYF. The chain combines TRBV6-6 with TRBJ2-4, with D tentatively TRBD1 or TRBD2 (5 bases each). The germline V and J ends were trimmed by 7 bases and 2 bases, with 15 bases remaining between them. CDR1 MNHNY and CDR2 SVGAGI come from the germline V gene (reference sequence). The CDR3 totals 15 residues.

Only one count was recorded for this clone. The chain combines TRBV27 with TRBJ2-7; 7 bases align to TRBD1. The CDR3 totals 13 residues. Germline CDR1 reads MNHEY; CDR2 reads SMNVEV (reference sequence). V trimming: 4 bases; J trimming: 4 bases; junction bases outside the gene matches: 4. CDR3 bases: TGTGCCAGCAGTTACCGGACAGGTTACGAGCAGTACTTC. It codes for CASSYRTGYEQYF.

This chain links TRBV5-5 with TRBJ2-2, with 11 positions matching TRBD1. V dropped 3 bases and J dropped 6; count of bases not matched to a gene: 7. The CDR3 spans 16 residues. CDR1 and CDR2 (germline): SGHKS, YYEKEE (reference sequence). The CDR3 sequence is CASSSYRDRGAGELFF. CDR3 bases: TGTGCCAGCAGCTCGTACCGGGACAGGGGGGCCGGGGAGCTGTTTTTT.

This clone came up a few times. The V and J genes are TRBV2 and TRBJ2-7; possible D gene TRBD1, 6 bases. Germline CDR1 reads SNHLY; CDR2 reads FYNNEI. V lost 8 bases and J lost 2, with 13 bases in between. This CDR3 region has 13 residues. CDR3 amino acids: CASQEDRAYEQYF. DNA for the CDR3: TGTGCCAGCCAGGAGGACAGAGCCTACGAGCAGTACTTC.

This clone occurred a few times. This rearrangement joins TRBV29-1 to TRBJ1-2; possible D gene TRBD1, 5 bases. The V end was cut by 2 bases, the J end by 7 bases, with 17 bases between. The CDR3 runs to 14 residues. CDR1 and CDR2 from the germline V gene are SQVTM and ANQGSEA. The CDR3 spells CSVEQGPTGLGYTF. The CDR3 DNA reads TGCAGCGTTGAACAGGGACCCACGGGGCTTGGCTACACCTTC.

The chain uses TRBV15 and TRBJ1-3; D is undetermined. The V gene's germline CDR1 is LNHNV and CDR2 YYDKDF (reference sequence). This CDR3 comprises 14 residues. Trimming left V 3 bases short and J 3 bases short, with 9 bases between. Here the CDR3 reads CATSSLTFGNTIYF. CDR3 nucleotide sequence: TGTGCCACCAGCAGTTTAACATTTGGAAACACCATATATTTT.

This clone has more than one count but fewer than ten. The chain recombines TRBV27 with TRBJ2-3; 8 bases map to TRBD2. V lost 2 bases and J lost 4; bases outside the gene matches: 8. CDR3 length: 16 residues. Germline values: CDR1 MNHEY, CDR2 SMNVEV (reference sequence). CDR3 bases: TGTGCCAGCAGTTTAATGGGACTAGGGGCTGCAGATACGCAGTATTTT. Protein: CASSLMGLGAADTQYF.

This chain connects TRBV5-1 to TRBJ1-4; D possibly corresponds to TRBD1 (5 bases). The CDR3 runs to 15 residues. Trimming stripped 4 bases from V and 0 bases from J, with 10 bases between. CDR1 is SGHRS and CDR2 is YFSETQ in the germline V gene. The CDR3 sequence: CASSQGDATNEKLFF. In DNA form, the CDR3 reads TGCGCCAGCAGCCAGGGAGATGCAACTAATGAAAAACTGTTTTTT.

The chain joins TRBV2 to TRBJ2-7; 14 bases line up with TRBD2. CDR1 and CDR2 (germline): SNHLY, FYNNEI. The CDR3 sequence is 15 residues long. With 7 bases clipped from V and 6 bases from J, the junction kept 8 bases outside the gene matches. The CDR3 DNA reads TGTGCCAGCACCAGGGAGACTAGCGGGAGGGGCGAGCAGTACGTC. Amino acids: CASTRETSGRGEQYV.

The rearrangement uses TRBV7-2 and TRBJ2-1, with a tentative D call TRBD2 (6 bases). V was cut by 1 base and J by 7 bases, with 17 bases left in between. This CDR3 is 16 amino acids long. Germline V gene sequence: CDR1 SGHTA, CDR2 FQGNSA. DNA of the CDR3: TGTGCCAGCAGCTTAGGGTGGGCAGCGGGCCCTAATGAGCAGTTCTTC. Translation: CASSLGWAAGPNEQFF.

For the CDR3, the DNA is TGTGCCAGCAGTTACTCAACCTCGGTGCGTAACACTGAAGCTTTCTTT. Amino acids: CASSYSTSVRNTEAFF. The chain combines TRBV6-5 with TRBJ1-1, with D unclear. This CDR3 has 16 amino acids. Trimming shortened V by 0 bases and J by 2 bases, and 13 bases separated the two germline ends. The germline V gene encodes CDR1 MNHEY and CDR2 SVGAGI.

The V and J genes are TRBV5-1 and TRBJ1-1; D is unresolved. The germline CDR1 and CDR2 sequences are SGHRS and YFSETQ. V was shortened by 1 base and J by 1 base, with 5 bases between the two germline ends. The CDR3 covers 13 residues. CDR3 bases: TGCGCCAGCAGCTTGCAAACGAACACTGAAGCTTTCTTT. Its protein product is CASSLQTNTEAFF.

The chain combines TRBV28 with TRBJ1-5; D is perhaps TRBD1 (5 bases). V was cut by 6 bases and J by 4 bases, with 13 bases left in between. Germline V gene sequence: CDR1 MDHEN, CDR2 SYDVKM. The CDR3 contains 14 residues. The CDR3 loop is CASSRTSGNQPQHF. The CDR3 nucleotides read TGTGCCAGCAGCCGAACCTCAGGGAATCAGCCCCAGCATTTT.

The chain combines TRBV27 with TRBJ2-5, with TRBD2 identical over 10 bases. V dropped 0 bases and J dropped 5; count of bases not matched to a gene: 6. The CDR3 totals 16 residues. Germline assignment: CDR1 MNHEY and CDR2 SMNVEV (reference sequence). CDR3 coding DNA: TGTGCCAGCAGTTTATCAAGCGGGGGGGCCTGGGAGACCCAGTACTTC. Protein product: CASSLSSGGAWETQYF.

The rearrangement joins TRBV5-4 to TRBJ2-5; D call uncertain. Germline lookup yields CDR1 SGHNT and CDR2 YYREEE (reference sequence). This CDR3 spans 12 amino acids. Trimming took 1 base from V and 5 from J, leaving 6 bases between them. The CDR3 nucleotides are TGTGCCAGCAGCTTGTCGCTGGAGACCCAGTACTTC. Residues: CASSLSLETQYF.

The CDR3 loop reads CATSSSGGFQETQYF. For the CDR3, the DNA is TGTGCCACCAGTTCTTCAGGGGGTTTCCAAGAGACCCAGTACTTC. The rearrangement links TRBV15 to TRBJ2-5; 7 bases match TRBD1. Germline CDR1 is LNHNV and CDR2 is YYDKDF (reference sequence). The V gene end was trimmed by 6 bases and the J gene end by 1 base; junction bases not matched to a gene: 8. The CDR3 contains 15 residues.

V usage is TRBV4-2 and J usage is TRBJ2-3; 8 bases align to TRBD2. J gave up 5 bases and V 3 bases, and 10 bases lay outside the gene matches. Germline CDR1 reads LGHNA; CDR2 reads YNFKEQ. The CDR3 loop spans 16 amino acids. CDR3 loop: CASSHSSGGSGDTQYF. In DNA form, the CDR3 reads TGTGCCAGCAGCCATTCCTCGGGGGGGTCGGGAGATACGCAGTATTTT.

The gene calls are TRBV28 and TRBJ2-7, with D unresolved. The length of the CDR3 is 14 residues. V was pared by 6 bases and J by 2 bases, with 14 bases between. In germline, CDR1 is MDHEN, CDR2 SYDVKM. In DNA, the CDR3 is TGTGCCAGCAGACCTTTTTTAACGGCCTACGAGCAGTACTTC. Protein product: CASRPFLTAYEQYF.

The CDR3 sequence: CAPGIEENQPQHF. In DNA form, the CDR3 reads TGCGCCCCCGGGATTGAGGAAAATCAGCCCCAGCATTTT. The rearrangement links TRBV10-1 to TRBJ1-5; no clear D. Germline values: CDR1 WNHNN, CDR2 SYGVQD (reference sequence). V was cut by 11 bases and J by 4 bases, with 15 bases left in between. The CDR3 spans 13 residues.

This chain links TRBV15 with TRBJ1-4; 7 bases fit TRBD1. CDR1 and CDR2 from the germline V gene are LNHNV and YYDKDF (reference sequence). The CDR3 runs 16 residues. V gave up 3 bases and J gave up 6 bases; unmatched junction bases: 10. For the CDR3, the DNA is TGTGCCACCAGCAGCGGAAACAGGGGAGGGGATGAAAAACTGTTTTTT. It encodes CATSSGNRGGDEKLFF.

This clone was picked up a small number of times. J is TRBJ1-2 and V is TRBV29-1, with 11 bases matching TRBD1. The CDR3 has 14 amino acids. Unmatched junction bases numbered 8, after V lost 2 bases and J lost 9 bases. The germline V gene encodes CDR1 SQVTM and CDR2 ANQGSEA. The CDR3 sequence is CSVENGQGASRYTF. CDR3 sequence (DNA): TGCAGCGTTGAAAATGGACAGGGGGCTTCTCGCTACACCTTC.

The V gene is TRBV7-8, the J gene TRBJ2-7; 7 nucleotides align to TRBD1. The CDR3 covers 15 residues. The V gene end was trimmed by 1 base and the J gene end by 2 bases; junction bases not matched to a gene: 5. The germline gives CDR1 SGHVS, CDR2 FQNEAQ. CDR3 amino acids: CASSLEDRATYEQYF. The CDR3 bases are TGTGCCAGCAGCTTAGAAGACAGGGCGACCTACGAGCAGTACTTC. The full variable domain, its missing parts supplied by reference TRBV7-8 and TRBJ2-7, is GAGVSQSPRYKVAKRGQDVALRCDPISGHVSLFWYQQALGQGPEFLTYFQNEAQLDKSGLPSDRFFAERPEGSVSTLKIQRTQQEDSAVYLCASSLEDRATYEQYFGPGTRLTVT.

The chain links TRBV7-6 to TRBJ2-6, with D possibly TRBD1 on 6 matching bases. V lost 8 bases and J 0 bases, leaving 8 bases between the germline ends. The CDR3 length is 14 residues. Germline values: CDR1 SGHVS, CDR2 FNYEAQ. This CDR3 reads CASAGDSGANVLTF. The DNA for the CDR3 is TGTGCCAGCGCAGGGGACTCTGGGGCCAACGTCCTGACTTTC.

The chain combines TRBV21-1 with TRBJ2-5; TRBD1, as called in the table, went unchecked against the DNA. TRBV21-1 is designated a pseudogene. This CDR3 contains 15 residues. The CDR3 sequence is CASSKRDRRRETQYF. CDR3 in DNA: TGTGCCAGCAGCAAACGGGACAGGAGGCGAGAGACCCAGTACTTC.

Written as DNA, the CDR3 is TGCGCCAGCAGCCCGATTTCGCGGAACACCGGGGAGCTGTTTTTT. It codes for CASSPISRNTGELFF. This chain uses TRBV5-1 with TRBJ2-2; D remains ambiguous. Trimming took off 4 bases at V and 1 base at J, with 11 bases between the two ends. The CDR3 is 15 amino acids. Germline CDR1 is SGHRS and CDR2 is YFSETQ. Filled out from reference TRBV5-1 and TRBJ2-2, the complete variable domain reads KAGVTQTPRYLIKTRGQQVTLSCSPISGHRSVSWYQQTPGQGLQFLFEYFSETQRNKGNFPGRFSGRQFSNSRSEMNVSTLELGDSALYLCASSPISRNTGELFFGEGSRLTVL.

This clone was counted between two and nine times. The CDR3 bases are TGCAGCGTTGAAGTAGGGGCAGCTAACACCATATATTTT. Translated: CSVEVGAANTIYF. The chain is built from TRBV29-1 and TRBJ1-3; D is perhaps TRBD1 (5 bases). Germline V lookup: CDR1 SQVTM, CDR2 ANQGSEA. There are 13 residues in the CDR3. V was clipped by 1 base and J by 7 bases, with 11 bases between them. The complete variable domain, with remaining parts taken from reference TRBV29-1 and TRBJ1-3, reads SAVISQKPSRDICQRGTSLTIQCQVDSQVTMMFWYRQQPGQSLTLIATANQGSEATYESGFVIDKFPISRPNLTFSTLTVSNMSPEDSSIYLCSVEVGAANTIYFGEGSWLTVV.

V gene TRBV6-5 combines with J gene TRBJ2-7; D might be TRBD2 (7 bases). V was cut by 10 bases and J by 6 bases, with 16 bases left in between. This CDR3 is built from 12 residues. CDR1 is MNHEY, CDR2 SVGAGI, per germline. CDR3 DNA sequence: TGTGCCATACGGAGGGGGGGCACCGAGCAGTACTTC. As protein: CAIRRGGTEQYF.

This clone was counted a few times. The chain joins TRBV4-3 to TRBJ2-1; D is unresolved. The germline V gene encodes CDR1 LGHNA and CDR2 YSLEER. The CDR3 spans 16 residues. V was trimmed by 2 bases and J by 6 bases, leaving 17 bases between them. The DNA of the CDR3 is TGCGCCAGCAGCCAAATACCTCTAGTTGGCGGCAATGAGCAGTTCTTC. It specifies CASSQIPLVGGNEQFF.

This chain links TRBV28 with TRBJ2-7; TRBD1 matches 10 bases. From germline, CDR1 is MDHEN and CDR2 SYDVKM. This CDR3 region has 14 residues. After removal of 5 bases from V and 7 bases from J, the junction contained 8 bases not matched to a gene. Written as DNA, the CDR3 is TGTGCCAGCAGTCCCAGACAGGGGGCGCGGGAGCAGTACGTC. It translates to CASSPRQGAREQYV.